The rows below give T cell receptor beta chains drawn from one sample of a study of shared clonotypes between healthy human individuals. Assay: immunoSEQ multiplex PCR; the TCRdb copy retains only in-frame clones and omits some. The sample carries about 800,000 clones, 95% to 97% recorded once. Sequencing was performed on naive CD8+ T cells sorted from blood. Receptors were obtained from a man aged 25 to 45 in good health. CDR3s include the opening cysteine and the closing phenylalanine or tryptophan. Each record gives: CDR3 length, D gene, J gene, V gene, CDR3 protein, CDR3 DNA. A D gene is named only where the DNA matches it firmly.

length: 14
D: -
J: TRBJ2-7
V: TRBV7-9
CDR3: CASSLGRGIYEQYF
DNA: TGTGCCAGCAGCTTAGGCAGGGGAATCTACGAGCAGTACTTC

length: 13
D: -
J: TRBJ2-3
V: TRBV29-1
CDR3: CSVVDRRTDTQYF
DNA: TGCAGCGTTGTAGACAGACGCACAGATACGCAGTATTTT

length: 15
D: TRBD2
J: TRBJ2-1
V: TRBV19
CDR3: CASSLRGGRTNEQFF
DNA: TGTGCCAGTAGCCTACGCGGGGGGCGTACGAATGAGCAGTTCTTC

length: 12
D: -
J: TRBJ2-1
V: TRBV9
CDR3: CASSVVTNEQFF
DNA: TGTGCCAGCAGCGTGGTTACCAATGAGCAGTTCTTC

length: 13
D: -
J: TRBJ2-7
V: TRBV2
CDR3: CASSDRVVYEQYF
DNA: TGTGCCAGCAGTGACAGGGTAGTATACGAGCAGTACTTC

length: 16
D: TRBD1
J: TRBJ2-7
V: TRBV5-1
CDR3: CASSEAGTGSSYEQYF
DNA: TGCGCCAGCAGCGAAGCCGGGACAGGGAGCTCCTACGAGCAGTACTTC

length: 16
D: TRBD1
J: TRBJ2-7
V: TRBV7-9
CDR3: CASSLSGTGVFHEQYF
DNA: TGTGCCAGCAGCTTGTCCGGGACAGGGGTTTTCCACGAGCAGTACTTC

length: 16
D: TRBD1
J: TRBJ2-7
V: TRBV5-1
CDR3: CASSAIGDRVSYEQYF
DNA: TGCGCCAGCAGCGCTATAGGGGACAGGGTCTCCTACGAGCAGTACTTC

length: 14
D: -
J: TRBJ2-7
V: TRBV13
CDR3: CASRDSEVVNEQYF
DNA: TGTGCCAGCAGGGACAGCGAAGTCGTCAACGAGCAGTACTTC

length: 14
D: TRBD2
J: TRBJ2-1
V: TRBV6-1
CDR3: CASTQGGAHNEQFF
DNA: TGTGCCAGCACCCAGGGAGGGGCACACAATGAGCAGTTCTTC

length: 15
D: TRBD2
J: TRBJ2-1
V: TRBV9
CDR3: CASSGGTSRDNEQFF
DNA: TGTGCCAGCAGCGGGGGGACTAGCAGGGACAATGAGCAGTTCTTC

length: 17
D: -
J: TRBJ1-1
V: TRBV4-1
CDR3: CASSQGALQEMNTEAFF
DNA: TGCGCCAGCAGCCAAGGGGCCCTACAGGAGATGAACACTGAAGCTTTCTTT

length: 13
D: -
J: TRBJ2-7
V: TRBV10-3
CDR3: CAISTTADYEQYF
DNA: TGTGCCATCAGTACCACCGCGGACTACGAGCAGTACTTC

length: 17
D: TRBD2
J: TRBJ2-1
V: TRBV7-9
CDR3: CASSGLAGRFSYNEQFF
DNA: TGTGCCAGCAGTGGACTAGCGGGACGGTTTTCCTACAATGAGCAGTTCTTC

length: 14
D: -
J: TRBJ2-1
V: TRBV9
CDR3: CASSGPAAYNEQFF
DNA: TGTGCCAGCAGCGGGCCGGCGGCCTACAATGAGCAGTTCTTC

length: 15
D: -
J: TRBJ1-3
V: TRBV4-3
CDR3: CASSQDRGPGNTIYF
DNA: TGCGCCAGCAGCCAAGACAGGGGACCTGGAAACACCATATATTTT

length: 14
D: TRBD1
J: TRBJ1-5
V: TRBV30
CDR3: CASRDRDSNQPQHF
DNA: TGTGCCTCTAGAGACAGGGACTCCAATCAGCCCCAGCATTTT

length: 17
D: TRBD2
J: TRBJ2-3
V: TRBV27
CDR3: CASSIEGLAWGTDTQYF
DNA: TGTGCCAGCAGCATTGAGGGACTAGCGTGGGGCACAGATACGCAGTATTTT